Listed below are T cell receptor beta chains from one sample, sequenced in a study of Graves' ophthalmopathy and Graves' hyperthyroidism. TCRdb re-analysed the multiplex PCR reads in MiXCR, keeping a single row per CDR3 protein. The sample lists about 400,000 distinct CDR3 sequences, 18% seen once, with roughly 1.5% in the top ten. The specimen was peripheral blood. Receptors were obtained from a woman aged 18-29 years with Graves' ophthalmopathy. The CDR3 runs from the conserved cysteine through the conserved F or W. D genes are given only for firm matches. Clone size is given for some rows only: seen once, a few or many times, or a class if the clone is expanded.

J	size	D	V	CDR3	DNA
TRBJ2-2	many	-	TRBV3-1	CASSQALGLATGELFF	TGTGCCAGCAGCCAAGCGTTAGGCCTAGCCACCGGGGAGCTGTTTTTT
TRBJ1-6	-	-	TRBV6-1	CASCRDGGSYNSPLHF	TGTGCCAGCTGCCGGGACGGGGGTTCCTATAATTCACCCCTCCACTTT
TRBJ2-7	-	-	TRBV6-2/TRBV6-3	CASSYSKLANYEQYF	TGTGCCAGCAGTTACTCGAAATTGGCCAACTACGAGCAGTACTTC
TRBJ1-2	many	-	TRBV6-1	CASSEEWGGAAYGYTF	TGTGCCAGCAGTGAAGAATGGGGAGGGGCGGCCTATGGCTACACCTTC
TRBJ1-2	few	-	TRBV12-3/TRBV12-4	CASSLSPRGEDGYTF	TGTGCCAGCAGTTTATCACCCCGGGGGGAGGATGGCTACACCTTC
TRBJ1-5	many	-	TRBV28	CASSLARHGVGGRPGSGPQHF	TGTGCCAGCAGTTTAGCCCGCCATGGGGTAGGGGGAAGGCCGGGGAGTGGGCCCCAGCATTTT
TRBJ1-2	-	TRBD1	TRBV4-2	CASSLGQGLRVYGYTF	TGTGCCAGCAGCCTCGGACAGGGACTACGGGTCTATGGCTACACCTTC
TRBJ1-1	-	TRBD1	TRBV6-1	CASSRRDRYTEAFF	TGTGCCAGCAGCCGCCGGGACAGATACACTGAAGCTTTCTTT
TRBJ2-7	few	-	TRBV14	CASSQGSGQSFGQYF	TGTGCCAGCAGCCAAGGTTCAGGACAGTCTTTCGGGCAGTACTTC
TRBJ1-1	few	-	TRBV25-1	CASSGESMNTEAFF	TGTGCCAGCAGTGGGGAGAGCATGAACACTGAAGCTTTCTTT
TRBJ2-2	many	-	TRBV24-1	CATGGLANTGELFF	TGTGCCACCGGGGGCCTAGCGAACACCGGGGAGCTGTTTTTT
TRBJ2-5	-	TRBD2	TRBV12-5	CASGPGLAVETQYF	TGTGCTAGTGGACCGGGACTAGCAGTTGAGACCCAGTACTTC
TRBJ2-2	-	-	TRBV11-2	CASSLIYGAGELFF	TGTGCCAGCAGCTTAATTTACGGGGCCGGGGAGCTGTTTTTT
TRBJ1-1	many	-	TRBV11-3	CASSRGSTEAFF	TGTGCCAGCAGCCGGGGAAGTACTGAAGCTTTCTTT
TRBJ2-5	-	TRBD2	TRBV12-5	CASGRGGDGETQYF	TGTGCTAGTGGCCGCGGGGGAGATGGGGAGACCCAGTACTTC
TRBJ2-4	many	TRBD2	TRBV6-2/TRBV6-3	CASRPGLAGMKNIQYF	TGTGCCAGCAGGCCCGGACTAGCGGGAATGAAAAACATTCAGTACTTC
TRBJ2-7	many	TRBD2	TRBV5-1	CASSLAAGRGSYEQYF	TGCGCCAGCAGCTTGGCTGCCGGGAGGGGGAGCTACGAGCAGTACTTC